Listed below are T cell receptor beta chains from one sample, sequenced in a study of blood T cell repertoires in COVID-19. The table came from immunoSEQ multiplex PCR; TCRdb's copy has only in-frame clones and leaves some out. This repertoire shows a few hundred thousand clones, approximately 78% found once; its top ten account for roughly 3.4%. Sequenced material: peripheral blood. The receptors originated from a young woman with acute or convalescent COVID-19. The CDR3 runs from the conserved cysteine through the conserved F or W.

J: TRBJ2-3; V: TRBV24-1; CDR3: CATSDSPSGRTDTQYF
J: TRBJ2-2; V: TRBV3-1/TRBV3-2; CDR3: CASSPNRAGELFF
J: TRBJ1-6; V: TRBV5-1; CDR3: CASSRSAGVDNSPLHF
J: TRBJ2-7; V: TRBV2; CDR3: CASRQTSGNEQYF
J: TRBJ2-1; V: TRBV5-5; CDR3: CASSLATHNEQFF
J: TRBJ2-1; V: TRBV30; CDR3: CAWRPSGLYNEQFF
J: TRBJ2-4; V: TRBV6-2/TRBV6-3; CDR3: CASSRFGKPKNIQYF
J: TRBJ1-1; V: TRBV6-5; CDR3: CASSPREGRGTEAFF
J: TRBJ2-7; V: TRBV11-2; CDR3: CASSYPIDRAESYEQYF
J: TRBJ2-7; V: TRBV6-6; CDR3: CASDRGSGGEQYF
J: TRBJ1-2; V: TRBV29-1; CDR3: CSAETGSYGYTF
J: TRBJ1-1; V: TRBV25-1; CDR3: CASSESFGGSPFRTEAFF
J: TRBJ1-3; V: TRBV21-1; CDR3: CASIAGFSGNTIYF
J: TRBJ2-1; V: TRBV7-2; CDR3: CASSLESHGGNEQFF
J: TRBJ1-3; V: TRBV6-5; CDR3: CASSYSAGAGNTIYF
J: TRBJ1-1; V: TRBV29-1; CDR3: CSTETGMNTEAFF
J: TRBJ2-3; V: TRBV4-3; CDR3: CASSQGLAGGPVIADTQYF
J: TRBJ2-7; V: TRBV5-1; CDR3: CASSPGPLAGAPYEQYF
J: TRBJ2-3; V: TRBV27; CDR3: CASSPRQGLWTDTQYF